Many counts were recorded for the clone carrying this TCR beta chain. Its target is not known. TCRdb ran MiXCR on the RT-PCR reads and lists one entry per CDR3 protein. The table lists approximately 700,000 distinct CDR3 sequences, 15% to 19% of them singletons. This entry is derived from a study of response to subunit inactivated influenza vaccine. The CDR3 contains 13 residues. V shed 4 bases and J shed 4 bases, with 8 bases lying between them. Germline assignment: CDR1 SGHRS and CDR2 YFSETQ. Points from the study as a whole: With each seasonal influenza vaccination, the authors suggested, few new T cells are recruited.

This receptor was obtained from a man aged 45-60 years who received an inactivated influenza vaccine. The V call is TRBV5-1, the J call TRBJ1-4; no firm D call. The material sequenced was PBMCs from blood, taken about 13 days after vaccination. In DNA, the CDR3 is TGCGCCAGCAGCATCAATTATAATGAAAAACTGTTTTTT. As protein: CASSINYNEKLFF.